This T cell receptor beta chain is drawn from a study of blood T cells in healthy people across ages. With 2 bases clipped from V and 11 bases from J, the junction kept 11 bases outside the gene matches. The CDR3 extends over 14 amino acids. Germline V gives CDR1 MNHEY, CDR2 SVGAGI. PCR was performed a second time for about 7 to 12 cycles using a sample-barcoded 5' primer and a J-beta primer mix. TCRdb itself ran the 5' RACE reads through MiXCR, one entry per CDR3 protein. Found here are about 780,000 distinct CDR3 sequences, 35% to 60% of them singletons; the top ten hold less than 20%. Source material: blood. The sequence was collected from a man older than 75 in good health. V gene TRBV6-5 combines with J gene TRBJ2-5; TRBD2 agrees at 7 bases. Here the CDR3 DNA reads TGTGCCAGCAGTTACCGGCGGGACTACAATGAGCAGTACTTC. Translation gives CASSYRRDYNEQYF.